The 13 T cell receptor beta chains below were found in one sample sequenced in a study of shared clonotypes between healthy human individuals. Here immunoSEQ multiplex PCR was the method, and the copy in TCRdb shows in-frame clones only, minus some. The sample shows approximately 350,000 clones, under 80% of them seen only once. The source material was memory CD4+ T cells sorted from blood. As to subset: CD45RA-negative fraction. Receptor source: a man under 40 in good health.

This chain joins TRBV27 and TRBJ2-7, with D tentatively TRBD2 (6 bases). Germline V gene sequence: CDR1 MNHEY, CDR2 SMNVEV (reference sequence). Trimming stripped 8 bases from V and 3 bases from J, with 23 bases between. This CDR3 has 16 amino acids. Here the CDR3 reads CASRIWSGLRGYEQYF. The CDR3, as DNA: TGTGCCAGCCGTATCTGGAGCGGGTTAAGGGGCTACGAGCAGTACTTC.

The chain recombines TRBV7-6 with TRBJ2-3; D is undetermined. This CDR3 spans 15 amino acids. V lost 0 bases and J 1 base, leaving 8 bases between the germline ends. Germline CDR1 is SGHVS and CDR2 is FNYEAQ. The chain's CDR3 is CASSLARWGTDTQYF. In DNA form, the CDR3 reads TGTGCCAGCAGCTTAGCTAGATGGGGCACAGATACGCAGTATTTT.

This clone was seen just once. This sequence joins TRBV9 and TRBJ2-1; no firm D call. The CDR3 is 15 residues long. Germline V gene sequence: CDR1 SGDLS, CDR2 YYNGEE. Trimming cost V 4 bases and J 4 bases, with 15 bases left between them. CDR3 loop: CASSPGRVAYNEQFF. CDR3 nucleotides: TGTGCCAGCAGCCCAGGTCGAGTGGCTTACAATGAGCAGTTCTTC.

To note about this clone: One junction end disagrees with the germline gene, perhaps due to a read error. This chain links TRBV7-7 with TRBJ2-7; no definite D call. The germline CDR1 and CDR2 sequences are SSHAT and FNYEAQ (reference sequence). This CDR3 is built from 15 residues. The CDR3 DNA sequence: TGTGCTAGCAGCCCGAGTAGAACCCAAGCGTACGAGCAGTACTTC. Translating gives CASSPSRTQAYEQYF.

The chain joins TRBV5-6 to TRBJ2-7, with TRBD1 as a possible D gene (6 bases). This CDR3 spans 13 amino acids. In germline, CDR1 is SGHDT, CDR2 YYEEEE. V gave up 0 bases and J gave up 5 bases, with 9 bases separating them. CDR3 sequence (DNA): TGTGCCAGCAGCTTGGTACAGGGCGACGAGCAGTACTTC. This translates into CASSLVQGDEQYF. Complete variable domain (other parts from reference TRBV5-6 and TRBJ2-7): DAGVTQSPTHLIKTRGQQVTLRCSPKSGHDTVSWYQQALGQGPQFIFQYYEEEERQRGNFPDRFSGHQFPNYSSELNVNALLLGDSALYLCASSLVQGDEQYFGPGTRLTVT.

The chain carries TRBV6-6 and TRBJ1-1; the match to TRBD1 covers 7 bases. V lost 6 bases and J lost 3; bases outside the gene matches: 10. The CDR3 has 15 residues. The germline CDR1 and CDR2 sequences are MNHNY and SVGAGI (reference sequence). Here the CDR3 reads CASRPTDRVYTEAFF. The CDR3 region has the DNA TGTGCCAGCAGACCAACCGACAGGGTTTACACTGAAGCTTTCTTT.

V usage is TRBV28 and J usage is TRBJ1-2; TRBD1 might be the D (5 bases). With 5 bases removed from V and 8 bases from J, the gap between germline ends came to 21 bases. The CDR3 consists of 15 residues. Germline CDR1 MDHEN, CDR2 SYDVKM. The CDR3 reads CASSLPRQSRGGYTF. The CDR3 DNA reads as TGTGCCAGCAGTCTACCCCGACAGTCGAGGGGCGGCTACACCTTC.

This rearrangement joins TRBV4-1 to TRBJ2-1; TRBD2 agrees at 8 bases. The trim removed 4 bases at V and 8 bases at J, leaving 7 bases unmatched. In germline, CDR1 is MGHRA, CDR2 YSYEKL. The CDR3 totals 14 residues. The CDR3 spells CASSLRGGFDEQFF. The CDR3 nucleotides read TGCGCCAGCAGCCTACGGGGGGGTTTCGATGAGCAGTTCTTC.

This clone was seen once. The rearrangement uses TRBV19 and TRBJ2-5; D remains unclear. The V end lost 6 bases, the J end lost 5 bases, and 19 bases lay between the germline ends. This CDR3 is 15 amino acids long. Germline V gives CDR1 LNHDA, CDR2 SQIVND (reference sequence). CDR3: CASSTLGRRGETQYF. The DNA for the CDR3 is TGTGCCAGTAGCACCCTAGGCCGCCGTGGGGAGACCCAGTACTTC. Full variable domain (remainder filled in from reference TRBV19 and TRBJ2-5): DGGITQSPKYLFRKEGQNVTLSCEQNLNHDAMYWYRQDPGQGLRLIYYSQIVNDFQKGDIAEGYSVSREKKESFPLTVTSAQKNPTAFYLCASSTLGRRGETQYFGPGTRLLVL.

This sequence joins TRBV6-6 and TRBJ2-7, with 10 nucleotides matching TRBD2. The CDR3 covers 15 residues. CDR1 is MNHNY, CDR2 SVGAGI, per germline (reference sequence). V gave up 5 bases and J gave up 4 bases; unmatched junction bases: 8. CDR3 protein: CASSPRGTSAYEQYF. The DNA for the CDR3 is TGTGCCAGCAGTCCCAGGGGGACTAGCGCGTACGAGCAGTACTTC.

The chain employs TRBV19 and TRBJ2-7; 9 nucleotides match TRBD2. CDR1 LNHDA and CDR2 SQIVND come from the germline V gene (reference sequence). V lost 3 bases to trimming and J lost 2 bases; unmatched junction nucleotides: 5. This CDR3 is 15 amino acids long. CDR3 region: CASSIGAGGTYEQYF. The CDR3 nucleotides read TGTGCCAGTAGTATTGGAGCGGGAGGAACCTACGAGCAGTACTTC.

The gene calls are TRBV6-9 and TRBJ1-1; the match to TRBD1 covers 7 bases. The V segment lost 2 bases and the J segment 4 bases; nucleotides outside the gene matches: 4. The CDR3 loop spans 14 amino acids. Germline CDR1 is MNHGY and CDR2 is SVAAGI. The CDR3 is CASSYPTGPTEAFF. The CDR3 region has the DNA TGTGCCAGCAGTTATCCGACAGGGCCCACTGAAGCTTTCTTT.

This clone has a count of ten or more. The V gene is TRBV25-1, the J gene TRBJ2-3, with D perhaps TRBD1 or TRBD2 (5 bases each). V was trimmed by 3 bases and J by 0 bases, leaving 13 bases between them. CDR1 is MGHDK, CDR2 SYGVNS, per germline. The CDR3 totals 16 residues. DNA for the CDR3: TGTGCCAGCAGTGATTCGGGACCCACGAGCACAGATACGCAGTATTTT. It encodes CASSDSGPTSTDTQYF. The full variable domain, in which reference TRBV25-1 and TRBJ2-3 provide the parts outside the CDR3, is EADIYQTPRYLVIGTGKKITLECSQTMGHDKMYWYQQDPGMELHLIHYSYGVNSTEKGDLSSESTVSRIRTEHFPLTLESARPSHTSQYLCASSDSGPTSTDTQYFGPGTRLTVL.